This passage covers 14 T cell receptor beta chains from one sample sequenced in a study of blood T cell repertoires in COVID-19. The data were produced by immunoSEQ multiplex PCR, yet TCRdb's version contains in-frame clones alone and is incomplete. The sample has 500,000 to 600,000 clones, around 90% seen once. The sample comprised peripheral blood. These receptors originate from a woman between 50 and 59 years old with COVID-19, enrolled during active disease.

This clone occurred once. For the CDR3, the DNA is TGTGCCAGCAGCACCCAGGACAGTAGCTCCTACGAGCAGTACTTC. Its protein product is CASSTQDSSSYEQYF. The chain couples TRBV21-1 to TRBJ2-7; TRBD1, as called in the table, went unchecked against the DNA. TRBV21-1 is a recognized pseudogene. The CDR3 has 15 residues.

V and J are TRBV12-3 or TRBV12-4 and TRBJ2-2, with a tentative D call TRBD2 (6 bases). The CDR3 has 13 residues. Trimming cost V 6 bases and J 6 bases, with 11 bases left between them. The CDR3 sequence: CASSPSGPGELFF. The CDR3 nucleotides read TGTGCCAGCAGCCCCAGCGGGCCCGGGGAGCTGTTTTTT.

This chain joins TRBV7-8 and TRBJ1-6; D might be TRBD1 (5 bases). This CDR3 contains 16 residues. The germline V and J ends were trimmed by 5 bases and 7 bases, with 18 bases remaining between them. The germline V gene encodes CDR1 SGHVS and CDR2 FQNEAQ. The CDR3 sequence is CASSPPQTASNSPLHF. CDR3 nucleotide sequence: TGTGCCAGCAGCCCACCCCAGACAGCCTCCAATTCACCCCTCCACTTT.

V usage is TRBV28 and J usage is TRBJ2-1; D is unresolved. Germline V gives CDR1 MDHEN, CDR2 SYDVKM. Trimming removed 5 bases from V and 4 bases from J, with 6 bases in between. CDR3 length: 12 amino acids. The CDR3 protein is CASSLRYNEQFF. The CDR3 nucleotides are TGTGCCAGCAGTCTTAGATACAATGAGCAGTTCTTC.

The chain links TRBV15 to TRBJ1-2; perhaps TRBD1 as D (5 bases). V gave up 3 bases and J gave up 7 bases, with 18 bases separating them. The CDR3 loop spans 15 amino acids. Germline V gene lookup returns CDR1 LNHNV and CDR2 YYDKDF (reference sequence). CDR3 sequence: CATSRLRRGAGGYTF. The CDR3 nucleotides read TGTGCCACCAGCAGGCTTCGTAGGGGCGCAGGTGGCTACACCTTC.

The V and J genes are TRBV11-2 and TRBJ1-6; the match to TRBD1 covers 9 bases. The CDR3 spans 15 residues. Germline CDR1 SGHAT, CDR2 FQNNGV. With V trimmed by 1 base and J by 8 bases, 3 bases remained unmatched. DNA for the CDR3: TGTGCCAGCAGCTTAGTAACAGGGGGCTATTCACCCCTCCACTTT. This codes for CASSLVTGGYSPLHF.

This sequence joins TRBV28 and TRBJ2-7; the match to TRBD1 covers 9 bases. Germline lookup yields CDR1 MDHEN and CDR2 SYDVKM. The V and J ends lost 9 bases and 1 base, in that order; junction bases with no gene match: 7. The CDR3 runs 14 residues. The CDR3 DNA reads as TGTGCCAGTACCGGGACAGGGCCTTCCTACGAGCAGTACTTC. It translates to CASTGTGPSYEQYF.

The rearrangement uses TRBV6-5 and TRBJ1-2; perhaps TRBD1 as D (6 bases). V was clipped by 5 bases and J by 2 bases, with 12 bases between them. The CDR3 has 14 residues. CDR1 is MNHEY, CDR2 SVGAGI, per germline. For the CDR3, the DNA is TGTGCCAGCAGTATATTTCAGGGGAACTATGGCTACACCTTC. This sequence encodes CASSIFQGNYGYTF.

J is TRBJ1-5 and V is TRBV6-4; D unclear. CDR3 length: 14 residues. Per germline, CDR1 MRHNA and CDR2 SNTAGT. V lost 4 bases, J lost 0 bases, and 7 bases lay in between. The CDR3 nucleotides are TGTGCCAGCAGTGGGGCTTATAGCAATCAGCCCCAGCATTTT. Residues: CASSGAYSNQPQHF.

The DNA of the CDR3 is TGTGCCAGCAGAAGCACGGGGGAAAAACTGTTTTTT. This codes for CASRSTGEKLFF. V usage is TRBV28 and J usage is TRBJ1-4; D gene ambiguous. Trimming shortened V by 6 bases and J by 8 bases, and 10 bases separated the two germline ends. CDR1 is MDHEN and CDR2 is SYDVKM in the germline V gene. This CDR3 comprises 12 residues.

The chain recombines TRBV19 with TRBJ2-3; possibly TRBD2 for D (6 bases). In germline, CDR1 is LNHDA, CDR2 SQIVND (reference sequence). The CDR3 contains 15 residues. V was cut by 3 bases and J by 1 base, with 11 bases left in between. CDR3 protein: CASSIGGPGTDTQYF. CDR3 sequence (DNA): TGTGCCAGTAGTATCGGGGGACCTGGCACAGATACGCAGTATTTT.

This chain connects TRBV28 to TRBJ2-3, with TRBD2 as a possible D gene (7 bases). The germline V gene has CDR1 MDHEN and CDR2 SYDVKM. The CDR3 runs 15 residues. Trimming left V 7 bases short and J 0 bases short, with 14 bases between. In DNA form, the CDR3 reads TGTGCCAGCAAAGGCGGGGGCGGTAGCACAGATACGCAGTATTTT. Translation: CASKGGGGSTDTQYF.

The chain combines TRBV11-2 with TRBJ2-2; D is undetermined. This CDR3 region has 13 residues. V lost 1 base and J 6 bases, leaving 6 bases between the germline ends. CDR1 is SGHAT, CDR2 FQNNGV, per germline. CDR3 loop: CASSLGGSGELFF. In DNA form, the CDR3 reads TGTGCCAGCAGCTTAGGAGGTTCCGGGGAGCTGTTTTTT.

In this sample, this clone turned up once. This chain uses TRBV11-2 with TRBJ1-6; unclear D gene. The CDR3 totals 13 residues. V dropped 5 bases and J dropped 14 bases, with 16 bases sitting between them. The V gene's germline CDR1 is SGHAT and CDR2 FQNNGV. DNA for the CDR3: TGTGCCAGCAGCCAAAGGTCGAGGGTAGCCCTCCACTTT. This encodes CASSQRSRVALHF.